This is a list of T cell receptor beta chains from one sample in a study of T cell changes during pregnancy in multiple sclerosis. The assay was immunoSEQ multiplex PCR, and TCRdb's table has in-frame clones only and misses some. This table holds 70,000 or so clones, around 90% found once. The input for sequencing was CD4+ T cells from peripheral blood mononuclear cells, taken after pregnancy. These receptors all come from a female donor with multiple sclerosis, enrolled in a pregnancy study. Each CDR3 is given with its conserved first and last residue. The D gene is left open where the match is weak. Rows may omit the clone size; those that give it use once, few, many or a size class.

D: .
J: TRBJ2-5
V: TRBV5-1
length: 13
size: .
DNA: TGCGCCAGCAGCTTTGGCCAGGGGGAGACCCAGTACTTC
CDR3: CASSFGQGETQYF

D: TRBD2
J: TRBJ2-2
V: TRBV19
length: 19
size: .
DNA: TGTGCCAGACCCCTTGTCCAACCGGGACTAGCGGGAGGTTCCGGGGAGCTGTTTTTT
CDR3: CARPLVQPGLAGGSGELFF

D: TRBD2
J: TRBJ2-1
V: TRBV6-6
length: 16
size: .
DNA: TGTGCCAGCAGTTACTCGAGCGGGAGCTCCTACAATGAGCAGTTCTTC
CDR3: CASSYSSGSSYNEQFF

D: .
J: TRBJ2-7
V: TRBV4-2
length: 16
size: .
DNA: TGTGCCAGCAGCCGAAGACGCGAGGGACAATCCTACGAGCAGTACTTC
CDR3: CASSRRREGQSYEQYF

D: .
J: TRBJ2-7
V: TRBV4-2
length: 15
size: once
DNA: TGTGCCAGCAGCCAAGCAGGGATTGGGACCTACGAGCAGTACTTC
CDR3: CASSQAGIGTYEQYF

D: TRBD1
J: TRBJ2-5
V: TRBV28
length: 14
size: .
DNA: TGTGCCAGCAGCCCGGCAGGGGGTGGGGAGACCCAGTACTTC
CDR3: CASSPAGGGETQYF

D: TRBD1
J: TRBJ2-7
V: TRBV7-6
length: 14
size: .
DNA: TGTGCCAGCAGCAGAAGAACAGGGGCCACCGAGCAGTACTTC
CDR3: CASSRRTGATEQYF

D: .
J: TRBJ1-2
V: TRBV5-1
length: 13
size: .
DNA: TGCGCCAGCAGCACCGACCAGGTTCATGGCTACACCTTC
CDR3: CASSTDQVHGYTF

D: .
J: TRBJ1-2
V: TRBV7-6
length: 15
size: .
DNA: TGTGCCAGCAGCCGGGACAATTTAGGTCTGGGTGGCTACACCTTC
CDR3: CASSRDNLGLGGYTF

D: .
J: TRBJ1-5
V: TRBV27
length: 15
size: .
DNA: TGTGCCAGCAGTTCCACAGGGCTCACAAATCAGCCCCAGCATTTT
CDR3: CASSSTGLTNQPQHF

D: TRBD2
J: TRBJ2-7
V: TRBV5-1
length: 16
size: .
DNA: TGCGCCAGCAGCTTAGGACTAGCGGGTAGCTCCTACGAGCAGTACTTC
CDR3: CASSLGLAGSSYEQYF

D: TRBD1
J: TRBJ1-2
V: TRBV5-1
length: 12
size: .
DNA: TGCGCCAGCGGGACAGGAACCTATGGCTACACCTTC
CDR3: CASGTGTYGYTF

D: .
J: TRBJ2-2
V: TRBV5-5
length: 15
size: .
DNA: TGTGCCAGCAGCACCAGGCCCGTGAACACCGGGGAGCTGTTTTTT
CDR3: CASSTRPVNTGELFF

D: TRBD1
J: TRBJ2-3
V: TRBV5-1
length: 17
size: .
DNA: TGCGCCAGCAGCCCGAGGAGGGGACAGGGAGCTACAGATACGCAGTATTTT
CDR3: CASSPRRGQGATDTQYF

D: TRBD1
J: TRBJ2-7
V: TRBV28
length: 12
size: once
DNA: TGTGCCAGCAGTGGGACAGTCTACGAGCAGTACTTC
CDR3: CASSGTVYEQYF

D: TRBD2
J: TRBJ2-7
V: TRBV28
length: 15
size: .
DNA: TGTGCCAGCAGGGAAGTTAGCGGGAACCCCTACGAGCAGTACTTC
CDR3: CASREVSGNPYEQYF

D: .
J: TRBJ1-2
V: TRBV19
length: 14
size: .
DNA: TGTGCCAGTAGTATGGGGGGTTTGGACTATGGCTACACCTTC
CDR3: CASSMGGLDYGYTF

D: TRBD2
J: TRBJ2-1
V: TRBV7-3
length: 15
size: .
DNA: TGTGCCAGCAGCCCCGCCCCGGGACTAATTAATGAGCAGTTCTTC
CDR3: CASSPAPGLINEQFF

D: TRBD1
J: TRBJ1-2
V: TRBV2
length: 13
size: .
DNA: TGTGCCAGCAAGAGCGAACAGGGGGGAGGCTACACCTTC
CDR3: CASKSEQGGGYTF

D: TRBD1
J: TRBJ1-1
V: TRBV28
length: 14
size: .
DNA: TGTGCCAGCAGGGCGACAGGGCTCCTCACTGAAGCTTTCTTT
CDR3: CASRATGLLTEAFF